This TCR beta chain was captured in a study of pediatric ulcerative colitis. The count of this clone is one. Its specificity is unknown. The V end lost 8 bases, the J end lost 5 bases, and 10 bases lay between the germline ends. This CDR3 spans 13 amino acids. Germline CDR1 SGHAT, CDR2 FQNNGV. General observations from the study: Ulcerative colitis patients shared more blood-rectal clones than controls. Blood samples from a couple of patients yielded substantially fewer templates and were excluded from blood-rectal overlap analysis. In rectum, acute severe colitis had expanded clones and less diversity.

Only in-frame clones appear in the TCRdb table, and some are missing; sequencing was by immunoSEQ multiplex PCR. The sample contains roughly 37,000 clones, approximately 82% of which appear only once. Sequencing input: blood. The sequence was collected from a girl between 10 and 17 years old with moderate ulcerative colitis. This chain connects TRBV11-2 to TRBJ1-6; D might be TRBD1 (6 bases). CDR3 region: CASQGMNNSPLHF. CDR3 bases: TGTGCCAGCCAGGGGATGAATAATTCACCCCTCCACTTT.